These T cell receptor beta chains were read from a single sample in a study of cytomegalovirus exposure and HLA in healthy donors. Sequenced by immunoSEQ multiplex PCR; TCRdb stores in-frame clones only, minus some. The sample carries about 150,000 clones, approximately 81% recorded once. The sample consisted of PBMCs. The receptors derive from a male donor in good health and CMV-seronegative. CDR3s include the opening cysteine and the closing phenylalanine or tryptophan. The order of the fields is D gene, V gene, clone size, J gene, CDR3 DNA, CDR3 protein. The D gene is left open where the match is weak. Part of the rows lack a size; the others show once, few, many or a class for expanded clones.

d_call: -; v_call: TRBV29-1; clone_size: once; j_call: TRBJ1-5; cdr3_nt: TGCAGCGTTCTTTCGGGAAATCAGCCCCAGCATTTT; cdr3_aa: CSVLSGNQPQHF
d_call: -; v_call: TRBV5-4; clone_size: -; j_call: TRBJ2-7; cdr3_nt: TGTGCCAGCAGCTGGACGACAGAGTTATCCGAGCAGTACTTC; cdr3_aa: CASSWTTELSEQYF
d_call: TRBD1; v_call: TRBV10-3; clone_size: few; j_call: TRBJ2-7; cdr3_nt: TGTGCCATCAGTCCTGGGCCCCGTGGACAGGGAACGGTCGAGCAGTACTTC; cdr3_aa: CAISPGPRGQGTVEQYF
d_call: -; v_call: TRBV4-2; clone_size: -; j_call: TRBJ1-2; cdr3_nt: TGTGCCAGCAGCCAAGAAAATGGGCTTGGCTACACCTTC; cdr3_aa: CASSQENGLGYTF
d_call: TRBD2; v_call: TRBV4-3; clone_size: -; j_call: TRBJ2-1; cdr3_nt: TGCGCCAGCAGCCAAGAGGGACTAGCGAGATTCTTC; cdr3_aa: CASSQEGLARFF
d_call: -; v_call: TRBV19; clone_size: -; j_call: TRBJ1-5; cdr3_nt: TGTGCCAGTAGTGTAAGACAGGATCGGGGATATAGCAATCAGCCCCAGCATTTT; cdr3_aa: CASSVRQDRGYSNQPQHF
d_call: -; v_call: TRBV5-1; clone_size: -; j_call: TRBJ1-1; cdr3_nt: TGCGCCAGCAGCTTGTCCACCAGGGACACTGAAGCTTTCTTT; cdr3_aa: CASSLSTRDTEAFF
d_call: TRBD1; v_call: TRBV11-2; clone_size: -; j_call: TRBJ2-3; cdr3_nt: TGTGCCAGCAGCACCGGGACAGGGGCAGATACGCAGTATTTT; cdr3_aa: CASSTGTGADTQYF
d_call: -; v_call: TRBV18; clone_size: -; j_call: TRBJ2-3; cdr3_nt: TGTGCCAGCTCACCGGCGGGGGCGACAGATACGCAGTATTTT; cdr3_aa: CASSPAGATDTQYF
d_call: -; v_call: TRBV4-1; clone_size: -; j_call: TRBJ1-1; cdr3_nt: TGCGCCAGCAGCCCACCTGGGCACGTGAACACTGAAGCTTTCTTT; cdr3_aa: CASSPPGHVNTEAFF
d_call: -; v_call: TRBV11-1; clone_size: -; j_call: TRBJ2-2; cdr3_nt: TGTGCCAGCTCCGGGGAAGGAGGGGAGCTGTTTTTT; cdr3_aa: CASSGEGGELFF
d_call: TRBD2; v_call: TRBV9; clone_size: -; j_call: TRBJ2-7; cdr3_nt: TGTGCCAGCACCCCAAGCGGGGGGGCCTACGAGCAGTACTTC; cdr3_aa: CASTPSGGAYEQYF
d_call: TRBD2; v_call: TRBV7-9; clone_size: -; j_call: TRBJ2-2; cdr3_nt: TGTGCCAGCAGCCCGCGGACTAGCGGGGGGTCGGCCGGGGAGCTGTTTTTT; cdr3_aa: CASSPRTSGGSAGELFF
d_call: -; v_call: TRBV9; clone_size: -; j_call: TRBJ2-3; cdr3_nt: TGTGCCAGCAGCCCAGGACAGCCCCCAAGCACAGATACGCAGTATTTT; cdr3_aa: CASSPGQPPSTDTQYF
d_call: TRBD1; v_call: TRBV5-1; clone_size: -; j_call: TRBJ2-3; cdr3_nt: TGCGCCAGCAGCTCAAGACGACAGGGAGGCACAGATACGCAGTATTTT; cdr3_aa: CASSSRRQGGTDTQYF
d_call: -; v_call: TRBV28; clone_size: -; j_call: TRBJ2-7; cdr3_nt: TGTGCCAGCAGTTTCGACAGCCGCTCCTACGAGCAGTACTTC; cdr3_aa: CASSFDSRSYEQYF
d_call: TRBD1; v_call: TRBV11-2; clone_size: -; j_call: TRBJ2-2; cdr3_nt: TGTGCCAGCAGCTTCGGGACAGTTTCCGGGGAGCTGTTTTTT; cdr3_aa: CASSFGTVSGELFF
d_call: -; v_call: TRBV9; clone_size: once; j_call: TRBJ1-1; cdr3_nt: TGTGCCAGCAGCGTAGGGTCAGGGACTCTCAGTGAAGCTTTCTTT; cdr3_aa: CASSVGSGTLSEAFF
d_call: -; v_call: TRBV5-4; clone_size: -; j_call: TRBJ2-1; cdr3_nt: TGTGCCAGCAGCTTCCCCGGGAGACTCTTCAATGAGCAGTTCTTC; cdr3_aa: CASSFPGRLFNEQFF
d_call: -; v_call: TRBV4-1; clone_size: -; j_call: TRBJ1-6; cdr3_nt: TGCGCCAGCAGCCAAGAAGGGGCAGGGCTTAATTCACCCCTCCACTTT; cdr3_aa: CASSQEGAGLNSPLHF
d_call: -; v_call: TRBV4-1; clone_size: -; j_call: TRBJ2-7; cdr3_nt: TGCGCCAGCCAGCCGCTTCTAAGGGAAATAGGGAGGAGAAACGAGCAGTACTTC; cdr3_aa: CASQPLLREIGRRNEQYF
d_call: TRBD2; v_call: TRBV27; clone_size: -; j_call: TRBJ2-5; cdr3_nt: TGTGCCAGCAGTACCGGACTAGCGGGGGAGACCCAGTACTTC; cdr3_aa: CASSTGLAGETQYF
d_call: -; v_call: TRBV19; clone_size: few; j_call: TRBJ2-1; cdr3_nt: TGTGCCAGTAGTTTACTCCGGTCCCAGCAGTTCTTC; cdr3_aa: CASSLLRSQQFF
d_call: -; v_call: TRBV28; clone_size: many; j_call: TRBJ2-7; cdr3_nt: TGTGCCAGCAGTTCCGGGGTCCACGAGCAGTACTTC; cdr3_aa: CASSSGVHEQYF
d_call: TRBD1; v_call: TRBV6-5; clone_size: -; j_call: TRBJ2-1; cdr3_nt: TGTGCCAGCATCTCTGGCAGGGGGCTTAGAAATGAGCAGTTCTTC; cdr3_aa: CASISGRGLRNEQFF
d_call: TRBD1; v_call: TRBV6-6; clone_size: -; j_call: TRBJ2-5; cdr3_nt: TGTGCCAGCAGGGATGACAGGGGGCAAGAGACCCAGTACTTC; cdr3_aa: CASRDDRGQETQYF
d_call: -; v_call: TRBV5-1; clone_size: -; j_call: TRBJ2-2; cdr3_nt: TGCGCCAGCAGCCGTTCCCGGACAGACACCGGGGAGCTGTTTTTT; cdr3_aa: CASSRSRTDTGELFF
d_call: -; v_call: TRBV10-3; clone_size: -; j_call: TRBJ1-2; cdr3_nt: TGTGCCATCAGTGCCGGGAATGGCGGCTACACCTTC; cdr3_aa: CAISAGNGGYTF
d_call: -; v_call: TRBV19; clone_size: -; j_call: TRBJ1-1; cdr3_nt: TGTGCCAGTAGTTCCCGGGACAAGAACACTGAAGCTTTCTTT; cdr3_aa: CASSSRDKNTEAFF
d_call: TRBD1; v_call: TRBV13; clone_size: -; j_call: TRBJ1-1; cdr3_nt: TGTGCCAGCAGCTCACCTCACCGGGACAGGGACACTGAAGCTTTCTTT; cdr3_aa: CASSSPHRDRDTEAFF
d_call: -; v_call: TRBV6-5; clone_size: -; j_call: TRBJ2-1; cdr3_nt: TGTGCCAGCAGTTCCACACAGGGATCGTCCTACAATGAGCAGTTCTTC; cdr3_aa: CASSSTQGSSYNEQFF
d_call: TRBD1; v_call: TRBV5-6; clone_size: -; j_call: TRBJ1-5; cdr3_nt: TGTGCCAGCAGCTCCGGGACAGGGAATCAGCCCCAGCATTTT; cdr3_aa: CASSSGTGNQPQHF
d_call: TRBD2; v_call: TRBV19; clone_size: -; j_call: TRBJ2-1; cdr3_nt: TGTGCCAGTAGTATAGACCAGACTAGCGGGTACAATGAGCAGTTCTTC; cdr3_aa: CASSIDQTSGYNEQFF
d_call: -; v_call: TRBV18; clone_size: -; j_call: TRBJ2-3; cdr3_nt: TGTGCCAGCTCACCGGGAGACTCTTACACAGATACGCAGTATTTT; cdr3_aa: CASSPGDSYTDTQYF
d_call: TRBD2; v_call: TRBV5-1; clone_size: once; j_call: TRBJ2-2; cdr3_nt: TGCGCCAGCAAGGGACTAGCCCTTCTCGCGAACACCGGGGAGCTGTTTTTT; cdr3_aa: CASKGLALLANTGELFF
d_call: -; v_call: TRBV27; clone_size: -; j_call: TRBJ2-4; cdr3_nt: TGTGCCAGCAGTCCGCGGTCCGGAGACATTCAGTACTTC; cdr3_aa: CASSPRSGDIQYF
d_call: TRBD2; v_call: TRBV4-1; clone_size: -; j_call: TRBJ2-3; cdr3_nt: TGCGCCAGCAGCTGGACTAGCGGCACAGATACGCAGTATTTT; cdr3_aa: CASSWTSGTDTQYF
d_call: TRBD1; v_call: TRBV19; clone_size: -; j_call: TRBJ2-7; cdr3_nt: TGTGCCAGTAGTATGTCCAGGACAGGGCCCTACGAGCAGTACTTC; cdr3_aa: CASSMSRTGPYEQYF
d_call: TRBD2; v_call: TRBV27; clone_size: -; j_call: TRBJ2-5; cdr3_nt: TGTGCCAGCAGTTCGGGACTACTGCAAGAGACCCAGTACTTC; cdr3_aa: CASSSGLLQETQYF